These 7 T cell receptor beta chains were sequenced from one sample in a study of post-analysis software for immune sequencing data. Findings and limits, study-wide: About 5 TRBV segments were significantly more frequent in patients than in controls. TRBV5-6, TRBV5-1 and TRBV20-1 were among these segments.

These receptors' targets are unknown. Prepared libraries of TCR beta cDNA carried unique molecular identifiers. Using its own MiXCR run on the PCR reads, TCRdb lists one record per CDR3 protein. The sample records hundreds of thousands of distinct CDR3 sequences, 55% to 60% being singletons. The sequencing sample was made of blood. The receptors here all came from a girl aged 2 to 9 with multiple sclerosis.

A few counts support this clonotype. The genes are TRBV5-6 and TRBJ2-3, with no clear D. Germline CDR1 SGHDT, CDR2 YYEEEE. Trimming removed 7 bases at V and 11 bases at J, with 11 bases between. The CDR3 is 10 amino acids. The CDR3 nucleotides read TGTGCCAGCGGACGACCCAGGCAGTATTTT. Translating gives CASGRPRQYF.

This chain uses TRBV20-1 with TRBJ2-1; perhaps TRBD1 as D (5 bases). Trimming cost V 6 bases and J 5 bases, with 14 bases left between them. The CDR3 extends over 13 amino acids. Germline loops: CDR1 DFQATT, CDR2 SNEGSKA (reference sequence). DNA of the CDR3: TGCAGTGCCAGCCCCAGGGTGAACAATGAGCAGTTCTTC. Its translation is CSASPRVNNEQFF.

This rearrangement joins TRBV6-8 to TRBJ2-5; D gene ambiguous. Trimming took off 7 bases at V and 5 bases at J, with 8 bases between the two ends. Germline V gene data show CDR1 as MNHGY and CDR2 as SAAAGT. The CDR3 extends over 11 amino acids. The CDR3 reads CASTKAETQYF. CDR3 coding DNA: TGTGCCAGCACAAAAGCGGAGACCCAGTACTTC.

The chain is built from TRBV5-1 and TRBJ1-6, with TRBD1 matching 8 bases. Germline CDR1 and CDR2: SGHRS and YFSETQ. The CDR3 has 15 residues. After removal of 4 bases from V and 10 bases from J, the junction contained 10 bases not matched to a gene. CDR3 sequence reads: CASSIRQGSESPLHF. The CDR3 DNA reads as TGCGCCAGCAGCATCCGACAGGGGTCGGAGTCACCCCTCCACTTT.

This rearrangement joins TRBV29-1 to TRBJ2-5; 13 bases fit TRBD2. The J call is uncertain, as TRBJ2-7 better fits the DNA end. There are 14 residues in the CDR3. Germline V gene data show CDR1 as SQVTM and CDR2 as ANQGSEA. CDR3 in DNA: TGCAGCGTAGGACTAGCGGGAGTCCCCTACGAGCAGTACTTC. Its protein is CSVGLAGVPYEQYF.

The rearrangement uses TRBV20-1 and TRBJ1-2, with D perhaps TRBD1 (5 bases). This CDR3 spans 15 amino acids. Germline-derived CDR1 and CDR2 are DFQATT and SNEGSKA (reference sequence). Trimming removed 0 bases from V and 4 bases from J, with 15 bases in between. Written as DNA, the CDR3 is TGCAGTGCTAGAGATCCGGGACTCCGAGGCTATGGCTACACCTTC. This encodes CSARDPGLRGYGYTF.

This chain joins TRBV3-1 and TRBJ2-5; TRBD1 might be the D (6 bases). CDR3 length: 13 amino acids. Trimming left V 4 bases short and J 5 bases short, with 11 bases between. CDR1 is LGHDT, CDR2 YNNKEL, per germline (reference sequence). CDR3 loop: CASSLQGLETQYF. DNA for the CDR3: TGTGCCAGCAGCCTACAGGGATTGGAGACCCAGTACTTC.